The 9 T cell receptor beta chains below all came from one sample that was sequenced in a study of circulating CD8 cells and anti-PD-1 response in melanoma. Live CD3+CD8+TCRalphabeta+ cells were sorted into four subsets by PD-1 and/or TIGIT. Using 15 ng of total RNA, TCR libraries were made with the QIAseq Immune Repertoire TCR panel. TCRdb itself ran the reads through MiXCR, one entry per CDR3 protein. The sample shows around 300 distinct CDR3 sequences, around 7% of them seen only once. The sequences come from CD8+ T cells from PBMCs, collected at baseline or after one month of anti-PD-1 therapy (not recorded which). The receptor set was obtained from a human donor with melanoma.

This clonotype is large in the sample. The chain couples TRBV2 to TRBJ2-7; the D gene is possibly TRBD2 (6 bases). This CDR3 is 14 amino acids long. The V and J ends lost 7 bases and 3 bases respectively, with 16 bases between them. In germline, CDR1 is SNHLY, CDR2 FYNNEI. The CDR3 DNA reads as TGTGCCAGCAAGGAGGCGGGGACCCTCTACGAGCAGTACTTC. Protein product: CASKEAGTLYEQYF.

By its share, this clonotype is large (0.1 to 1%). The gene calls are TRBV27 and TRBJ1-1, with D maybe TRBD1 (6 bases). CDR3 length: 13 residues. The V end lost 2 bases, the J end lost 4 bases, and 8 bases lay between the germline ends. Germline loops: CDR1 MNHEY, CDR2 SMNVEV (reference sequence). The CDR3 region has the DNA TGTGCCAGCAGTTTAAGGGGGACCACTGAAGCTTTCTTT. Protein sequence: CASSLRGTTEAFF.

This clonotype is classed as medium-sized (0.01 to 0.1%). This chain joins TRBV28 and TRBJ1-3, with TRBD1 as a possible D gene (6 bases). V lost 5 bases to trimming and J lost 0 bases, with 17 bases between them. Germline-derived CDR1 and CDR2 are MDHEN and SYDVKM. There are 17 residues in the CDR3. This chain's CDR3 is CASSNQHNRDSGNTIYF. CDR3 nucleotide sequence: TGTGCCAGCAGTAACCAGCACAACAGGGACTCTGGAAACACCATATATTTT.

V and J are TRBV27 and TRBJ2-7, with D unresolved. Germline CDR1 and CDR2: MNHEY and SMNVEV (reference sequence). The CDR3 loop spans 13 amino acids. Trimming took off 2 bases at V and 6 bases at J, with 11 bases between the two ends. CDR3 region: CASSLMASREQYF. In nucleotides, the CDR3 is TGTGCCAGCAGTTTAATGGCATCCCGCGAGCAGTACTTC.

This clonotype is termed large. The chain employs TRBV24-1 and TRBJ2-2; D is perhaps TRBD1 (5 bases). Germline CDR1 and CDR2: KGHDR and SFDVKD. The CDR3 contains 16 residues. With 4 bases removed from V and 7 bases from J, the gap between germline ends came to 18 bases. CDR3 DNA: TGTGCCACCAGTGACCCTACTGACAGATTGCTCGGGGAGCTGTTTTTT. This translates into CATSDPTDRLLGELFF.

This clonotype is large within its sample. The chain employs TRBV2 and TRBJ2-1; 11 positions match TRBD2. The CDR3 loop spans 15 amino acids. The germline CDR1 and CDR2 sequences are SNHLY and FYNNEI. The trim removed 7 bases at V and 9 bases at J, leaving 11 bases unmatched. The CDR3 here is CASIPWASGRIEQFF. CDR3 coding DNA: TGTGCCAGCATCCCTTGGGCTAGCGGGAGGATTGAGCAGTTCTTC.

By share, this clonotype ranks as medium-sized (0.01 to 0.1%). CDR3 nucleotide sequence: TGTGCCAGCAGTTTAATGGCGATTGACACCGGGGAGCTGTTTTTT. Its protein product is CASSLMAIDTGELFF. The V and J genes are TRBV27 and TRBJ2-2; D uncertain. The CDR3 covers 15 residues. The V end lost 2 bases, the J end lost 3 bases, and 10 bases lay between the germline ends. From germline, CDR1 is MNHEY and CDR2 SMNVEV (reference sequence).

Within the sample, this clonotype is large (0.1 to 1%). As DNA, the CDR3 is TGTGCCAGCAGTCTGGACTGGAACACTGAAGCTTTCTTT. Its protein is CASSLDWNTEAFF. The V and J genes are TRBV5-5 and TRBJ1-1; D is unclear. Germline V CDR1 and CDR2: SGHKS, YYEKEE (reference sequence). Trimming removed 5 bases from V and 1 base from J, with 9 bases in between. The CDR3 loop spans 13 amino acids.

A single count supports this clonotype. In this CDR3 the conserved last residue, phenylalanine or tryptophan, is missing, so a read error is likely. V is TRBV6-5 and J is TRBJ2-7; no definite D call. This CDR3 spans 13 amino acids. CDR1 and CDR2 (germline): MNHEY, SVGAGI. The V and J ends lost 7 bases and 6 bases respectively, with 16 bases between them. CDR3 sequence reads: CASTAQLRAEQYL. CDR3 nucleotide sequence: TGTGCCAGCACCGCCCAACTTAGGGCCGAGCAGTACCTC.